The 5 T cell receptor beta chains reported below all come from one sample, sequenced in a study of blood T cell repertoires in COVID-19. Here immunoSEQ multiplex PCR was the method, and the copy in TCRdb shows in-frame clones only, minus some. This table holds under 130,000 clones, around four fifths found once. Input material: peripheral blood. These receptors all come from a human donor in a cohort sampled during active COVID-19.

Note on this clone: Given the absence of the conserved phenylalanine or tryptophan at the CDR3 end, a read error is likely. It is unclear where the CDR3 begins or ends on the DNA, so no DNA is shown, and the CDR3 is as TCRdb lists it. The chain employs TRBV7-5 and TRBJ1-2; whether TRBD1, the table's D call, matches the DNA was not checked. TRBV7-5 is classified as a pseudogene. Counting both end residues, the CDR3 totals 11 amino acids. The CDR3 reads CVRSLEEDRPM.

V is TRBV2 and J is TRBJ2-7; D call uncertain. V was cut by 1 base and J by 7 bases, with 8 bases left in between. In germline, CDR1 is SNHLY, CDR2 FYNNEI. CDR3 size: 12 residues. The CDR3 sequence is CASSEDEWEQYF. The CDR3, as DNA: TGTGCCAGCAGTGAAGACGAGTGGGAGCAGTACTTC.

This chain uses TRBV12-5 with TRBJ1-3; D unresolved. V shed 7 bases and J shed 0 bases, with 13 bases lying between them. The CDR3 has 15 amino acids. CDR1 is LGHNT, CDR2 FRNRAP, per germline. As DNA, the CDR3 is TGTGCTAGTGCTGGGAGTGGGAACTCTGGAAACACCATATATTTT. Translating gives CASAGSGNSGNTIYF.

The gene calls are TRBV4-2 and TRBJ2-2; 12 bases are a match to TRBD2. Germline CDR1 reads LGHNA; CDR2 reads YNFKEQ. This CDR3 is built from 18 residues. Unmatched junction bases numbered 10, after V lost 2 bases and J lost 6 bases. The CDR3 reads CASSQTGLAGMLAGELFF. Written as DNA, the CDR3 is TGTGCCAGCAGCCAAACAGGACTAGCGGGGATGCTGGCCGGGGAGCTGTTTTTT.

The J gene is TRBJ2-7, the V gene TRBV14; 9 positions agree with TRBD1. The CDR3 contains 15 residues. V was pared by 4 bases and J by 5 bases, with 9 bases of the junction left unmatched. CDR1 is SGHDN and CDR2 is FVKESK in the germline V gene. This CDR3 is CASSLGGTGIDEQYF. DNA of the CDR3: TGTGCCAGCAGCCTAGGAGGGACAGGGATCGACGAGCAGTACTTC.